This T cell receptor beta chain was sequenced in a study of T-cell reconstitution after alpha-beta-depleted transplantation in children. As it was prepared, the TCRbeta library received unique molecular identifiers. TCRdb analysed the PCR reads with MiXCR anew, one entry per CDR3 protein. Of 330,000 or so distinct CDR3 sequences listed, 10% are singletons. This CDR3 has 12 residues. Germline V gene data show CDR1 as SQVTM and CDR2 as ANQGSEA. The V and J ends lost 8 bases and 3 bases respectively, with 12 bases between them. The sequence derives from a human donor who donated a stem cell graft to a child with acute lymphoblastic leukemia. Sequencing used PBMCs from the stem cell graft donor, obtained from the stem cell graft. The chain is built from TRBV29-1 and TRBJ2-3; no firm D call. CDR3 sequence: CSSGPGTDTQYF. The CDR3 DNA reads TGCAGCTCCGGCCCCGGGACAGATACGCAGTATTTT.